Here is one T cell receptor (beta chain) with its context. This clonotype was picked up a small number of times. What this receptor recognizes is not known. Per-base qualities were not stored, and no clone one base away is much larger. These data originate in a study of T-cell memory formation after mild COVID-19 (dated by TCRdb to the early 2020s). For context, the study as a whole: TCR sequence clusters from the two donors were found to be largely donor specific. Longitudinal TCRalpha and TCRbeta repertoire sequencing tracked T-cell clones expanding and contracting after mild COVID-19 in a couple of donors. Two young, previously healthy adult volunteers made up the cohort, one male and one female.

Ficoll-Paque density gradient centrifugation was the method used to isolate PBMCs. Reading from cysteine to phenylalanine, the CDR3 counts 14 amino acids. CDR3 DNA only is kept here, 42 bases in frame from base 1. From a lookup of the germline V gene (reference sequence), CDR1 and CDR2 are SGHKS and YYEKEE. The junction carries 16 bases between V and J, which are trimmed by 5 bases and 5 bases respectively. Sequenced on an Illumina NovaSeq 6000. Using 5'RACE with constant-segment primers, TCRalpha and TCRbeta cDNA libraries were constructed, with sample barcodes and unique molecular identifiers added in the process. Trizol reagent was used to extract RNA from every sample. The libraries were amplified in two PCR steps, and the second step added a second sample barcode and Illumina TruSeq adapters. The libraries were sequenced on an Illumina NovaSeq using 2 x 150 bp paired-end reads. The published analysis was carried out like this. Reads were demultiplexed and collapsed into UMI-guided consensus sequences with migec v1.2.7. Using mixcr v2.1.11, UMI consensuses were aligned to TRA and TRB V and J templates and then assembled into clonotypes. A clonotype was counted as expanded or contracted only if both edgeR and NoisET called the change significant, with noise models trained on biological replicates. For edgeR calls, a false discovery rate-adjusted p below 0.01 and a log2 fold-change threshold of 1 were applied. PCA with hierarchical clustering of max-normalized trajectories of the 1000 most abundant clonotypes was used as exploratory dynamics analysis. Separately sequenced CD4+ and CD8+ repertoires were used to assign the CD4 or CD8 phenotype of responding clones. In-frame beta chains were kept once TCRdb had trimmed the public reads at Q25 with fastp and called clones with MiXCR. Records with the same CDR3 protein are collapsed into one entry carrying the most frequent genes and DNA. The V and J calls were determined by TCRdb, not by the authors. This sample is represented by about 170,000 distinct CDR3 sequences; roughly 13% of them were singletons. The ten largest account for roughly 3.3% of the sample.

What the study reported, not specific to this receptor: Some responding clones were found in pre-infection memory, which suggests that pre-existing cross-reactive memory T cells took part in the SARS-CoV-2 response. Only a couple of mild cases were covered in the study, and larger cohorts including severe cases with pre-infection samples were considered necessary. SARS-CoV-2 specificity of the second-wave clones peaking on day 37 was not confirmed. Contracting CD4+ clones appeared mostly in the CM and EM memory subsets, whereas CD8+ clones were enriched in EMRA. Clones that contracted from day 15 to 85 showed balanced CD4/CD8 phenotypes, whereas a second wave of clones that expanded from day 15 to 37 leaned towards CD4+.

The sequence links TRBV5-5 to TRBJ2-5; the D segment could be TRBD2, given 7 matching bases. Source material: PBMCs or a T cell subset sorted from them (not recorded which). The sequence was obtained from a man aged 18 to 35 who had mild COVID-19 (a few samples of this study predate the infection). The sample titles of this study are shuffled in the database, so cell type and time point are left out; the donor was told from shared clones. The CDR3: CASRMGGAGETQYF. The DNA sequence reads TGTGCCAGCAGGATGGGGGGGGCAGGGGAGACCCAGTACTTC. Supplemented by the reference TRBV5-5 and TRBJ2-5 proteins around the CDR3, the complete variable domain is DAGVTQSPTHLIKTRGQQVTLRCSPISGHKSVSWYQQVLGQGPQFIFQYYEKEERGRGNFPDRFSARQFPNYSSELNVNALLLGDSALYLCASRMGGAGETQYFGPGTRLLVL.